This T cell receptor (beta chain) was identified during a study of T cells in Graves' hyperthyroidism and ophthalmopathy. The germline V gene encodes CDR1 DFQATT and CDR2 SNEGSKA (reference sequence). V was clipped by 3 bases and J by 2 bases, with 13 bases between them. CDR3 length: 14 amino acids. Study-wide results and limits: Median prediction lead before ophthalmopathy onset was 5.5 to 7 months with the model.

Using RNA transcripts as the source, TCR beta CDR3 regions were amplified. The HTBI primer set served for first-round RT-PCR of the TCR CDR3. Each CDR3 protein is one row after TCRdb ran MiXCR on the multiplex PCR reads. The repertoire holds 350,000 or so distinct CDR3 sequences, with 15% to 20% as singletons. This clonotype was detected many times. Its antigen remains unidentified. This chain joins TRBV20-1 and TRBJ1-1, with D perhaps TRBD1 (5 bases). Sequencing used blood. This receptor was identified in a woman in her thirties or forties with Graves' ophthalmopathy. The CDR3 coding sequence is TGCAGTGCTAGCCATGGACAAGACAACACTGAAGCTTTCTTT. This translates into CSASHGQDNTEAFF.